This T cell receptor (beta chain) was retrieved from a study of control samples from healthy donors and cancer patients. The data were produced by immunoSEQ multiplex PCR, yet TCRdb's version contains in-frame clones alone and is incomplete. The sample lists tens of thousands of clones, around 85% seen once, with around a fifth in the top ten. This receptor was identified in a man aged 30 to 39 in good health. The sequenced sample consisted of blood.

CDR3 sequence: CASSYDPNYGYTF. In DNA, the CDR3 is TGTGCCAGCAGTTATGACCCAAACTATGGCTACACCTTC. The rearrangement joins TRBV28 to TRBJ1-2, with D hard to call. CDR1 is MDHEN and CDR2 is SYDVKM in the germline V gene. The CDR3 spans 13 residues. V shed 4 bases and J shed 2 bases, with 8 bases lying between them.